A selection of T cell receptor beta chains follows, all from one sample in a study of blood T cells in healthy people across ages. TCRdb re-derived calls from the 5' RACE reads in MiXCR, one entry per CDR3 protein. The sample has 1.5 million or so distinct CDR3 sequences, around 40% seen once. What was sequenced was blood. Source of these receptors: a woman younger than 35 in good health. Both conserved end residues are part of each CDR3. The D gene is left open where the match is weak. Not every row has a clone size; where given, it reads once, few, many or a size class.

J gene: TRBJ1-5
D gene: NA
V gene: TRBV30
clone size: NA
CDR3 protein: CAWSVTLGRNQPQHF
CDR3 DNA: TGTGCCTGGAGTGTCACCCTGGGCCGCAATCAGCCCCAGCATTTT

J gene: TRBJ1-4
D gene: NA
V gene: TRBV5-1
clone size: NA
CDR3 protein: CASSPDRPTNEKLFF
CDR3 DNA: TGCGCCAGCAGTCCCGACAGGCCAACTAATGAAAAACTGTTTTTT

J gene: TRBJ2-7
D gene: TRBD2
V gene: TRBV3-1
clone size: NA
CDR3 protein: CASSPRAGGSYEQYF
CDR3 DNA: TGTGCCAGCAGCCCCCGAGCGGGGGGATCCTACGAGCAGTACTTC

J gene: TRBJ1-2
D gene: NA
V gene: TRBV30
clone size: NA
CDR3 protein: CAWRPWGTNYGYTF
CDR3 DNA: TGTGCCTGGAGGCCCTGGGGGACTAACTATGGCTACACCTTC

J gene: TRBJ2-3
D gene: TRBD2
V gene: TRBV6-2/TRBV6-3
clone size: few
CDR3 protein: CASSYSGRASDTQYF
CDR3 DNA: TGTGCCAGCAGTTACAGCGGGAGGGCTTCAGATACGCAGTATTTT

J gene: TRBJ1-4
D gene: NA
V gene: TRBV20-1
clone size: few
CDR3 protein: CSARTGYEKLFF
CDR3 DNA: TGCAGTGCTAGAACGGGGTATGAAAAACTGTTTTTT

J gene: TRBJ1-6
D gene: NA
V gene: TRBV7-9
clone size: NA
CDR3 protein: CASSLMSGESPLHF
CDR3 DNA: TGTGCCAGCAGCTTAATGTCAGGGGAATCACCCCTCCACTTT

J gene: TRBJ2-3
D gene: NA
V gene: TRBV18
clone size: many
CDR3 protein: CASSPAGGTDTQYF
CDR3 DNA: TGTGCCAGCTCACCCGCAGGGGGCACAGATACGCAGTATTTT

J gene: TRBJ2-7
D gene: TRBD1
V gene: TRBV12-3/TRBV12-4
clone size: NA
CDR3 protein: CASSLGGTGRYEQYF
CDR3 DNA: TGTGCCAGCAGTTTAGGGGGGACAGGTCGCTACGAGCAGTACTTC

J gene: TRBJ2-1
D gene: NA
V gene: TRBV7-2
clone size: many
CDR3 protein: CASSVRQSGEQFF
CDR3 DNA: TGTGCCAGCAGCGTCAGACAGAGTGGTGAGCAGTTCTTC

J gene: TRBJ1-5
D gene: TRBD1
V gene: TRBV10-3
clone size: NA
CDR3 protein: CAISDRGQDSNQPQHF
CDR3 DNA: TGTGCCATCAGTGACCGCGGACAGGACAGCAATCAGCCCCAGCATTTT

J gene: TRBJ1-1
D gene: TRBD1
V gene: TRBV3-1
clone size: few
CDR3 protein: CASSGRDRNTEAFF
CDR3 DNA: TGTGCCAGCAGCGGGCGGGACAGGAACACTGAAGCTTTCTTT

J gene: TRBJ2-1
D gene: TRBD2
V gene: TRBV27
clone size: NA
CDR3 protein: CASSSQRGGPEQFF
CDR3 DNA: TGTGCCAGCAGTTCCCAGCGGGGGGGCCCTGAGCAGTTCTTC

J gene: TRBJ1-2
D gene: NA
V gene: TRBV27
clone size: NA
CDR3 protein: CASSFTGGDYGYTF
CDR3 DNA: TGTGCCAGCAGTTTTACCGGGGGCGACTATGGCTACACCTTC

J gene: TRBJ1-2
D gene: TRBD1
V gene: TRBV4-1
clone size: NA
CDR3 protein: CASRLDRLTYGYTF
CDR3 DNA: TGCGCCAGCAGGCTGGACAGGCTAACCTATGGCTACACCTTC

J gene: TRBJ2-1
D gene: NA
V gene: TRBV3-1
clone size: few
CDR3 protein: CASSQMTDEQFF
CDR3 DNA: TGTGCCAGCAGCCAGATGACCGATGAGCAGTTCTTC

J gene: TRBJ2-7
D gene: TRBD2
V gene: TRBV7-9
clone size: NA
CDR3 protein: CASRAAGVPYEQYF
CDR3 DNA: TGTGCCAGCCGCGCGGCGGGAGTCCCCTACGAGCAGTACTTC

J gene: TRBJ2-7
D gene: TRBD2
V gene: TRBV7-9
clone size: NA
CDR3 protein: CASSRILAGDLSYEQYF
CDR3 DNA: TGTGCCAGCAGCCGGATACTAGCGGGAGACCTCTCCTACGAGCAGTACTTC

J gene: TRBJ2-7
D gene: NA
V gene: TRBV7-2
clone size: NA
CDR3 protein: CASSFPGGPSSYEQYF
CDR3 DNA: TGTGCCAGCAGCTTCCCCGGGGGTCCGAGCTCCTACGAGCAGTACTTC

J gene: TRBJ1-2
D gene: NA
V gene: TRBV20-1
clone size: few
CDR3 protein: CSARNGRLYGYTF
CDR3 DNA: TGCAGTGCTAGAAATGGTCGCCTCTATGGCTACACCTTC

J gene: TRBJ1-3
D gene: NA
V gene: TRBV10-3
clone size: NA
CDR3 protein: CAISERIGSGNTIYF
CDR3 DNA: TGTGCCATCAGTGAGAGGATCGGCTCTGGAAACACCATATATTTT

J gene: TRBJ2-4
D gene: NA
V gene: TRBV11-3
clone size: NA
CDR3 protein: CASSLEGGENDIQYF
CDR3 DNA: TGTGCCAGCAGCTTAGAGGGCGGGGAAAACGACATTCAGTACTTC

J gene: TRBJ2-1
D gene: TRBD1
V gene: TRBV7-2
clone size: NA
CDR3 protein: CASSSVTGTGQFF
CDR3 DNA: TGTGCCAGCAGCTCCGTAACCGGGACAGGACAGTTCTTC

J gene: TRBJ2-2
D gene: TRBD1
V gene: TRBV6-2/TRBV6-3
clone size: NA
CDR3 protein: CASRLIWDRGNTGELFF
CDR3 DNA: TGTGCCAGCAGACTAATATGGGACAGGGGAAACACCGGGGAGCTGTTTTTT

J gene: TRBJ1-2
D gene: NA
V gene: TRBV4-3
clone size: few
CDR3 protein: CASSQVGHLNYGYTF
CDR3 DNA: TGCGCCAGCAGCCAAGTTGGACACCTCAACTATGGCTACACCTTC

J gene: TRBJ2-7
D gene: TRBD1
V gene: TRBV6-6
clone size: NA
CDR3 protein: CASSYPRTGTSYNEQYF
CDR3 DNA: TGTGCCAGCAGTTACCCGCGGACAGGGACGTCCTACAATGAGCAGTACTTC

J gene: TRBJ2-7
D gene: NA
V gene: TRBV27
clone size: few
CDR3 protein: CASGTLPGSQSYEQYF
CDR3 DNA: TGTGCCAGCGGTACCCTCCCCGGGTCGCAATCCTACGAGCAGTACTTC

J gene: TRBJ2-3
D gene: NA
V gene: TRBV28
clone size: NA
CDR3 protein: CASSSPGQRTDTQYF
CDR3 DNA: TGTGCCAGCAGCAGCCCGGGCCAGCGCACAGATACGCAGTATTTT

J gene: TRBJ2-7
D gene: NA
V gene: TRBV12-3/TRBV12-4
clone size: NA
CDR3 protein: CANSPNTAAEQYF
CDR3 DNA: TGTGCCAACAGCCCGAATACTGCGGCCGAGCAGTACTTC

J gene: TRBJ2-7
D gene: NA
V gene: TRBV7-2
clone size: NA
CDR3 protein: CASSLGGSGSCEQYF
CDR3 DNA: TGTGCCAGCAGCTTAGGCGGAAGTGGCTCCTGCGAGCAGTACTTC

J gene: TRBJ2-3
D gene: NA
V gene: TRBV21-1
clone size: few
CDR3 protein: CASSRPGDRGLRSTDTQYF
CDR3 DNA: TGTGCCAGCAGCCGGCCCGGGGACAGGGGTTTGAGGAGCACAGATACGCAGTATTTT

J gene: TRBJ2-7
D gene: NA
V gene: TRBV27
clone size: few
CDR3 protein: CASSFGSFYEQYF
CDR3 DNA: TGTGCCAGCAGTTTCGGGTCTTTCTACGAGCAGTACTTC

J gene: TRBJ1-1
D gene: NA
V gene: TRBV20-1
clone size: few
CDR3 protein: CSASRGRAFF
CDR3 DNA: TGCAGTGCTAGCCGGGGGCGAGCTTTCTTT

J gene: TRBJ2-2
D gene: NA
V gene: TRBV5-5
clone size: few
CDR3 protein: CASSLGARVTGTGELFF
CDR3 DNA: TGTGCCAGCAGCTTGGGAGCTCGGGTCACGGGGACCGGGGAGCTGTTTTTT

J gene: TRBJ1-6
D gene: NA
V gene: TRBV6-6
clone size: NA
CDR3 protein: CASSPDANYNSPLHF
CDR3 DNA: TGTGCCAGCAGTCCGGACGCCAACTATAATTCACCCCTCCACTTT

J gene: TRBJ2-3
D gene: TRBD2
V gene: TRBV20-1
clone size: few
CDR3 protein: CSASRAGAADTQYF
CDR3 DNA: TGCAGTGCTAGCCGAGCGGGAGCGGCTGATACGCAGTATTTT

J gene: TRBJ1-1
D gene: NA
V gene: TRBV29-1
clone size: few
CDR3 protein: CSVEARASNTEAFF
CDR3 DNA: TGCAGCGTTGAGGCCAGGGCCTCGAACACTGAAGCTTTCTTT

J gene: TRBJ2-1
D gene: NA
V gene: TRBV18
clone size: NA
CDR3 protein: CASSSLAAAYNEQFF
CDR3 DNA: TGTGCCAGCTCATCGCTGGCCGCGGCCTACAATGAGCAGTTCTTC

J gene: TRBJ1-1
D gene: NA
V gene: TRBV5-1
clone size: once
CDR3 protein: CASSLRHPGTEAFF
CDR3 DNA: TGCGCCAGCAGCTTGAGACACCCTGGAACTGAAGCTTTCTTT

J gene: TRBJ2-5
D gene: TRBD2
V gene: TRBV9
clone size: NA
CDR3 protein: CAGSVALAGGWNEQYF
CDR3 DNA: TGTGCCGGCAGCGTAGCTCTAGCGGGGGGGTGGAATGAGCAGTACTTC

J gene: TRBJ2-7
D gene: NA
V gene: TRBV15
clone size: NA
CDR3 protein: CATSRESHGPSYNEQYF
CDR3 DNA: TGTGCCACCAGCAGAGAGAGCCATGGCCCCTCCTACAATGAGCAGTACTTC

J gene: TRBJ1-5
D gene: NA
V gene: TRBV18
clone size: NA
CDR3 protein: CASSLRTGPYQPQHF
CDR3 DNA: TGTGCCAGCTCACTGCGGACCGGGCCCTATCAGCCCCAGCATTTT

J gene: TRBJ2-5
D gene: TRBD2
V gene: TRBV12-3/TRBV12-4
clone size: NA
CDR3 protein: CASRSGLAGAGHHEQYF
CDR3 DNA: TGTGCCAGCAGGTCGGGACTAGCGGGGGCGGGGCATCATGAGCAGTACTTC

J gene: TRBJ1-2
D gene: NA
V gene: TRBV4-1
clone size: few
CDR3 protein: CASSQEGLPNYGYTF
CDR3 DNA: TGCGCCAGCAGCCAAGAAGGGCTCCCTAACTATGGCTACACCTTC

J gene: TRBJ1-2
D gene: NA
V gene: TRBV20-1
clone size: NA
CDR3 protein: CSARDAGILANYGYTF
CDR3 DNA: TGCAGTGCTAGAGATGCAGGGATACTAGCTAACTATGGCTACACCTTC

J gene: TRBJ1-2
D gene: NA
V gene: TRBV20-1
clone size: NA
CDR3 protein: CSARDRTVGQGIGGFTF
CDR3 DNA: NA

J gene: TRBJ1-2
D gene: TRBD1
V gene: TRBV27
clone size: few
CDR3 protein: CASSVRGLGYGYTF
CDR3 DNA: TGTGCCAGCAGTGTTAGGGGGCTCGGCTATGGCTACACCTTC

J gene: TRBJ1-1
D gene: NA
V gene: TRBV5-6
clone size: NA
CDR3 protein: CASSLTGPSTEAFF
CDR3 DNA: TGTGCCAGCAGCTTGACAGGGCCCTCGACTGAAGCTTTCTTT

J gene: TRBJ1-5
D gene: NA
V gene: TRBV15
clone size: few
CDR3 protein: CDTSSEWVLNDNQPQHF
CDR3 DNA: TGTGACACCAGCAGTGAATGGGTCCTCAATGACAATCAGCCCCAGCATTTT

J gene: TRBJ1-2
D gene: TRBD1
V gene: TRBV7-9
clone size: NA
CDR3 protein: CASSLAGTGTVGYTF
CDR3 DNA: TGTGCCAGCAGCTTAGCGGGGACCGGGACAGTAGGCTACACCTTC

J gene: TRBJ1-2
D gene: TRBD1
V gene: TRBV20-1
clone size: NA
CDR3 protein: CSARAQQGYGYTF
CDR3 DNA: TGCAGTGCTAGAGCCCAACAGGGGTATGGCTACACCTTC